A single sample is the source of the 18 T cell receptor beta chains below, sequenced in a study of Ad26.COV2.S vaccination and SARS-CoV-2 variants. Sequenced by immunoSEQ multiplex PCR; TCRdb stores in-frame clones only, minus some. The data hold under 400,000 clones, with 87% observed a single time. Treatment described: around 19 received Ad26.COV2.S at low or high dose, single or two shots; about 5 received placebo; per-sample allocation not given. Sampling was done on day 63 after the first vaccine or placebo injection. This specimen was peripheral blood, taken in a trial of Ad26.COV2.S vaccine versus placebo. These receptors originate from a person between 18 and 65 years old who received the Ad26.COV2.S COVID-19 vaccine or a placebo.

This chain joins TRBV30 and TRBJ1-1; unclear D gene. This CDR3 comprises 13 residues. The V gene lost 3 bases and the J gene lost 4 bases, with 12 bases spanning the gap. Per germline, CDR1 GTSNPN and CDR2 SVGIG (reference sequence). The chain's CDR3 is CAWSSDLSTEAFF. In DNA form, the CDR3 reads TGTGCCTGGAGCTCGGACCTTAGCACTGAAGCTTTCTTT.

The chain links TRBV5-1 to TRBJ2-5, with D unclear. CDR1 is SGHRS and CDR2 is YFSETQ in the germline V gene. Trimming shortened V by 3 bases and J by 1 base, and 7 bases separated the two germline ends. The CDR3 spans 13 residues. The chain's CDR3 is CASSSDPQETQYF. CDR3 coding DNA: TGCGCCAGCAGCTCCGATCCCCAAGAGACCCAGTACTTC.

The CDR3 loop reads CASSRTGAGETQYF. The CDR3, as DNA: TGTGCCAGCTCTAGAACAGGGGCAGGAGAGACCCAGTACTTC. The chain links TRBV18 to TRBJ2-5, with 7 bases lining up with TRBD1. Germline V gene sequence: CDR1 KGHSH, CDR2 LQKENI. This CDR3 has 14 amino acids. J was trimmed by 4 bases and V by 6 bases; bases with no gene match: 8.

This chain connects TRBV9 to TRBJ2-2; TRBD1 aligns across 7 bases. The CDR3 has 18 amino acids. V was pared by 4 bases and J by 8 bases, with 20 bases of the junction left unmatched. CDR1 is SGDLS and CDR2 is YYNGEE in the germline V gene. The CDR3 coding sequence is TGTGCCAGCAGCACCCTGAGTAGCCGGACAGGCGGTTCGGGGGAGCTGTTTTTT. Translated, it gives CASSTLSSRTGGSGELFF.

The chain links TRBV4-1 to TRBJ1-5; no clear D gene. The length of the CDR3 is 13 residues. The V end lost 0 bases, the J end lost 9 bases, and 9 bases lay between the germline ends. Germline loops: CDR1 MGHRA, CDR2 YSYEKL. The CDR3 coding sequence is TGCGCCAGCAGCCAAGATTGGTCCCTGCCCCAGCATTTT. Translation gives CASSQDWSLPQHF.

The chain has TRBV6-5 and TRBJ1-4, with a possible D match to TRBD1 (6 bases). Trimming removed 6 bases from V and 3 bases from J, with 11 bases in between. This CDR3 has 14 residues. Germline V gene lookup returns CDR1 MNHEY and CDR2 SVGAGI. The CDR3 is CASRQGLANEKLFF. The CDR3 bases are TGTGCCAGCAGACAGGGATTGGCTAATGAAAAACTGTTTTTT.

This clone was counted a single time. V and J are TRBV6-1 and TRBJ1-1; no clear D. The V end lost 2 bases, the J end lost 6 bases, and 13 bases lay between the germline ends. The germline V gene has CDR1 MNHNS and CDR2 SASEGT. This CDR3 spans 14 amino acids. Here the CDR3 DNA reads TGTGCCAGCAGTGAATGGGAATATAACGCTGAAGCTTTCTTT. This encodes CASSEWEYNAEAFF.

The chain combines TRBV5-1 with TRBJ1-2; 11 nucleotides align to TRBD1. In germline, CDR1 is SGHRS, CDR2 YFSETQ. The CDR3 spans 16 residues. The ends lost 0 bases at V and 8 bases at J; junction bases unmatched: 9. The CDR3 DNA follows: TGCGCCAGCAGCTTGGCCTTAGGACAGGGGGCGGAGGGCTACACCTTC. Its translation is CASSLALGQGAEGYTF.

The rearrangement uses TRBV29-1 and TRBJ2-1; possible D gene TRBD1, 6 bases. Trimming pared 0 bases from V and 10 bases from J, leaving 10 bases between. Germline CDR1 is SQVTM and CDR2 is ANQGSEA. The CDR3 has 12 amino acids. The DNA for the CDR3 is TGCAGCGTTGAAGATCAGGGGCCCGAGCAGTTCTTC. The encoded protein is CSVEDQGPEQFF.

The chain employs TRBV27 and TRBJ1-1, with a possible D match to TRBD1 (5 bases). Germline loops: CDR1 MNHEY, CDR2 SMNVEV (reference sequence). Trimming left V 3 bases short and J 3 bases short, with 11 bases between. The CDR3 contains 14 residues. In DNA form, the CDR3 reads TGTGCCAGCAGTTTCAGGGATGGTTACACTGAAGCTTTCTTT. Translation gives CASSFRDGYTEAFF.

The CDR3 loop is CASSLTAGTIYEQYF. Here the CDR3 DNA reads TGCGCCAGCAGCCTAACCGCCGGGACAATCTACGAGCAGTACTTC. V is TRBV4-3 and J is TRBJ2-7; the D gene is possibly TRBD1 (6 bases). The CDR3 is 15 residues long. The V gene's germline CDR1 is LGHNA and CDR2 YSLEER. V was pared by 4 bases and J by 3 bases, with 16 bases between.

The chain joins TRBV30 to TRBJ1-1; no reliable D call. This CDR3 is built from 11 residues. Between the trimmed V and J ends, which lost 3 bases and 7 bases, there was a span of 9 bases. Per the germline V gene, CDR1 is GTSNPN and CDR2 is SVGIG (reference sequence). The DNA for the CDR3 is TGTGCCTGGAGGCAAGAGGTTGAAGCTTTCTTT. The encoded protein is CAWRQEVEAFF.

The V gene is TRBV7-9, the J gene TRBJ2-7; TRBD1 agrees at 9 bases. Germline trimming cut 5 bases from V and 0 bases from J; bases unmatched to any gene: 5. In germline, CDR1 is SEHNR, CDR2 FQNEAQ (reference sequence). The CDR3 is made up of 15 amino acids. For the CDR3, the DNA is TGTGCCAGCAGCCCTGGGACAGGGAGCTCCTACGAGCAGTACTTC. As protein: CASSPGTGSSYEQYF.

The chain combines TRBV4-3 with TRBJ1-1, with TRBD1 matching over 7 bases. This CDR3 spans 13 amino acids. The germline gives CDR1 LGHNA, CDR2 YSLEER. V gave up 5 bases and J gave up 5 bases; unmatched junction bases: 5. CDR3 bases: TGCGCCAGCAGCTACGCAGGGGGGACTGAAGCTTTCTTT. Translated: CASSYAGGTEAFF.

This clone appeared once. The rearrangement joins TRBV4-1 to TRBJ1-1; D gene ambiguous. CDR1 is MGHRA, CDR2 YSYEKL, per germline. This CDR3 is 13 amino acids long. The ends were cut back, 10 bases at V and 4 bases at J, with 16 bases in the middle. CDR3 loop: CATQMGRGTEAFF. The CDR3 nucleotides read TGCGCCACACAGATGGGTCGGGGCACTGAAGCTTTCTTT.

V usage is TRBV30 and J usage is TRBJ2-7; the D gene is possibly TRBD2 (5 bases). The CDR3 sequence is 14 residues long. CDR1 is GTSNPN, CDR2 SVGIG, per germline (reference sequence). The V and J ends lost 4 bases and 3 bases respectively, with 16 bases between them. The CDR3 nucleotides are TGTGCCTGGATGAGTGGGAGAAGCCGCTACGAGCAGTACTTC. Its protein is CAWMSGRSRYEQYF.

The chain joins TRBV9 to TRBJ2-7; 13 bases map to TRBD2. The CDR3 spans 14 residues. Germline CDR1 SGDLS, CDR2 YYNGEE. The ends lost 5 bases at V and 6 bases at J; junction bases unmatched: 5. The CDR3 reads CASSDGTSGVEQYF. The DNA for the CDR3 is TGTGCCAGCAGTGACGGGACTAGCGGGGTCGAGCAGTACTTC.

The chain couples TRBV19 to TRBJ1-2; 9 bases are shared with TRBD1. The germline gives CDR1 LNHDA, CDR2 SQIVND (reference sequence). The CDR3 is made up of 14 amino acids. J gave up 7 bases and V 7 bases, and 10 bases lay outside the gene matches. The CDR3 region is CASTTGQGFGGYTF. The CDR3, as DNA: TGTGCCAGTACCACGGGACAGGGATTTGGTGGCTACACCTTC.